This TCR beta chain was profiled in a study of T cells in women clearing cervical HPV infection (dated by TCRdb to 2016 to 2019). About the study as a whole: The cases were 25 women with histologically confirmed HPV16-related CIN3 or worse, and 2 of those women had invasive cancers. Case blood was taken at the visit when the lesion was first identified, whereas control blood was taken when infection was no longer detected. Since only a few of the women had HLA typing available, the possibility that HLA type was acting as a confounder could not be ruled out. For cases, the median interval between lesion detection and blood sampling was about 150 days, with an interquartile range of about 80 to 210 days. As quality controls, five blinded duplicates were added to each group, bringing the total to approximately 60 samples made up of 50 or so participants and 10 or so replicates. The 25 or so controls were women who cleared a single incident HPV16 infection within 12 months without developing precancer or cancer. The parent cohort enrolled about 10,000 women aged 18 or older in Guanacaste, Costa Rica, in 1993 to 1994 and followed the women for six to eight years. Cases had a median age of around 34 years compared with 38 for controls, and baseline characteristics showed no significant differences between the groups. Nested within Costa Rica's Guanacaste HPV Natural History Study, an exploratory proof-of-principle case-control study compared TCR repertoires across cervical HPV16 outcomes. Cases and controls were matched on year of sample collection and on age within five years.

Using the immunoSEQ assay, multiplex PCR amplified TCR beta CDR3 regions from an average of approximately 1,100 ng of genomic DNA per sample. Primer bias was corrected in the assay by using a complete synthetic TCR repertoire to establish an amplification baseline. The amplicons were sequenced using the Illumina platform. The original pipeline was this. Error correction of the sequences involved clustering with frequency ratios plus a modified nearest-neighbor algorithm, after which the sequences were analyzed in the immunoSEQ Analyzer using IMGT gene definitions. At each rarefaction depth, TCR richness and evenness were averaged across 20 rarefaction repeats, and any sample with fewer sequences than the depth was left out. V, D and J gene relative abundances were compared between groups with Wilcoxon rank sum tests, applying FDR correction. An intraclass correlation of around 96% for TCR richness and an average of roughly 80% across 66 gene segments were obtained from the blinded duplicates. TCRdb retrieved this table from immuneACCESS and kept in-frame rearrangements only. Not all clones are present; in checked studies, unresolved V genes account for under half, and no reason is known for the remainder. From that table come the V and J calls and clone size; the DNA was used to work out D and trimming. The sample table includes about 32,000 clones. About 4.6% of the sample belongs to the ten largest clones.

Summary of the overall study and its limitations: CIN3+ cases had significantly higher TCR repertoire richness than controls across sequencing depths, but evenness did not differ between the groups. Because the number of T cells in each sample was unknown, differences in richness could reflect differing T-cell content rather than repertoire biology. The cross-sectional design could not show whether associations preceded infection or resulted from it; effector/memory subsets and HPV-specific T cells were not isolated. Random forest classifiers combining richness and V gene abundances distinguished cases from controls with an estimated AUC of approximately 0.8. Lower TRBV6-7 relative abundance was observed in cases than in controls (roughly 0.12% versus 0.15%; Bonferroni P = 0.0008).

Every participant had a single incident cervical HPV16 infection, and prevalent HPV16 infections were excluded. Cervical HPV DNA was detected by MY09/MY11 PCR, and genotyping was performed by dot-blot hybridization. Roughly 16 mL of heparinized blood were centrifuged, and the buffy coat was split into aliquots, frozen at -30 degrees C, and then kept at -80 degrees C. QIAGEN kits were used to extract genomic DNA from the buffy coat specimens. On this clone itself: It lacks a known antigen. Read coverage stops 3 residues before the CDR3 terminus; the germline J gene supplies the remainder.

CDR1 and CDR2 are drawn from the germline V gene: SNHLY, FYNNEI. There are 16 amino acids in the CDR3, from cysteine to phenylalanine inclusive. Of the CDR3's DNA, 39 bases were read; they are in frame from base 1. Ends trimmed: V by 8 bases, J by 0 bases; bases unmatched to a gene: 10. Sequenced sample: blood buffy coat. The V and J genes are TRBV2 and TRBJ2-1; 7 bases in the junction line up with TRBD2. This clonotype originated in a woman aged 18 to 69 with a cervical HPV16 infection that either progressed to CIN3+ or cleared (not recorded which). The CDR3 has the sequence CASVPGRGDSYNEQFF. CDR3 DNA (partial): TGTGCCAGCGTTCCGGGACGGGGGGACTCCTACAATGAG.